Below are 5 T cell receptor beta chains sequenced from a single sample in a study of CD8 T cells in ankylosing spondylitis. TCRdb called the 5' RACE reads again in MiXCR, with one record for every CDR3 protein. The sample has 220,000 or so distinct CDR3 sequences, roughly a tenth seen once. The specimen was blood, either unsorted or a sorted T cell fraction (not recorded which). The receptors stem from a male donor with ankylosing spondylitis or in good health (not recorded which).

This clonotype was detected many times. This rearrangement joins TRBV27 to TRBJ2-1, with D hard to call. CDR1 MNHEY and CDR2 SMNVEV come from the germline V gene (reference sequence). The CDR3 sequence is 13 residues long. The ends were cut back, 2 bases at V and 6 bases at J, with 8 bases in the middle. The CDR3 loop reads CASSLIKTNEQFF. The CDR3, as DNA: TGTGCCAGCAGTTTAATCAAGACCAATGAGCAGTTCTTC.

The rearrangement uses TRBV5-1 and TRBJ2-2, with D possibly being TRBD2 (5 bases). Germline-derived CDR1 and CDR2 are SGHRS and YFSETQ. The V gene lost 3 bases and the J gene lost 3 bases, with 15 bases spanning the gap. The CDR3 contains 16 residues. The CDR3 spells CASSYRSQEDTGELFF. In nucleotides, the CDR3 is TGCGCCAGCAGCTACCGTTCGCAGGAGGACACCGGGGAGCTGTTTTTT.

This clonotype was picked up many times. CDR3 sequence: CAISNLAGTGINEQFF. Here the CDR3 DNA reads TGTGCCATCAGTAATTTAGCGGGGACTGGAATCAATGAGCAGTTCTTC. V is TRBV10-3 and J is TRBJ2-1; 8 nucleotides match TRBD2. Germline-derived CDR1 and CDR2 are ENHRY and SYGVKD. Germline trimming cut 5 bases from V and 6 bases from J; bases unmatched to any gene: 12. This CDR3 has 16 amino acids.

This clonotype showed up many times. This chain uses TRBV5-1 with TRBJ2-2; TRBD2 agrees at 9 bases. This CDR3 region has 16 residues. The germline CDR1 and CDR2 sequences are SGHRS and YFSETQ. With V trimmed by 1 base and J by 5 bases, 6 bases remained unmatched. The CDR3 nucleotides read TGCGCCAGCAGCTTGAATAGCGGGGGAGATACCGGGGAGCTGTTTTTT. This sequence encodes CASSLNSGGDTGELFF.

This clonotype was observed a handful of times. This sequence joins TRBV7-3 and TRBJ2-5; 7 bases agree with TRBD2. Trimming cost V 1 base and J 5 bases; bases outside gene matches: 4. Germline CDR1 is SGHTA and CDR2 is FQGTGA. The CDR3 extends over 14 amino acids. CDR3 nucleotides: TGTGCCAGCAGCTTAAGGGGGGGAGGCGAGACCCAGTACTTC. Its protein product is CASSLRGGGETQYF. Full variable domain (remainder filled in from reference TRBV7-3 and TRBJ2-5): GAGVSQTPSNKVTEKGKYVELRCDPISGHTALYWYRQSLGQGPEFLIYFQGTGAADDSGLPNDRFFAVRPEGSVSTLKIQRTERGDSAVYLCASSLRGGGETQYFGPGTRLLVL.